One sample yielded the 7 T cell receptor beta chains listed below, sequenced in a study of blood T cell repertoires in COVID-19. Assay: immunoSEQ multiplex PCR; the TCRdb copy retains only in-frame clones and omits some. The sample includes 250,000 to 300,000 clones, 91% of them seen just once. The sequenced sample consisted of PBMCs or T cells enriched from blood (not recorded which). Receptors originate from a human donor in a cohort exposed to, infected with or recovered from COVID-19 (not recorded which). The donor label of this sample is uncertain.

Remarks on this clone: At one end the junction does not follow the germline gene, possibly because of a read error. J is TRBJ1-1 and V is TRBV4-1; a possible D gene is TRBD1 (5 bases). The CDR3 totals 16 residues. CDR1 is MGHRA, CDR2 YSYEKL, per germline. The CDR3 DNA sequence: TGCGCCAGCAGCACTCAAGGGAGGGGACGGAACGCTGAAGCTTTCTTT. Protein sequence: CASSTQGRGRNAEAFF.

The rearrangement links TRBV6-5 to TRBJ2-7; tentatively, D is TRBD2 (5 bases). Deletions cut 11 bases from V and 2 bases from J, with 16 bases between. The CDR3 loop spans 13 amino acids. Germline loops: CDR1 MNHEY, CDR2 SVGAGI. CDR3 amino acids: CASEGSGTYEQYF. CDR3 coding DNA: TGTGCCTCTGAAGGGAGTGGGACCTACGAGCAGTACTTC.

The V and J genes are TRBV6-5 and TRBJ1-6, with TRBD1 matching over 9 bases. With 10 bases clipped from V and 9 bases from J, the junction kept 7 bases outside the gene matches. The CDR3 consists of 13 residues. The germline CDR1 and CDR2 sequences are MNHEY and SVGAGI. The CDR3 loop reads CATQDRGRSPLHF. The CDR3 DNA reads TGTGCCACCCAGGACAGGGGACGTTCACCCCTCCACTTT.

The chain employs TRBV20-1 and TRBJ1-1; possibly TRBD1 for D (6 bases). This CDR3 region has 11 residues. The germline gives CDR1 DFQATT, CDR2 SNEGSKA (reference sequence). This chain's CDR3 is CRGAMSSEAFF. For the CDR3, the DNA is TGCAGGGGGGCAATGTCGAGTGAAGCTTTCTTT.

The chain combines TRBV19 with TRBJ2-7, with a possible D match to TRBD2 (5 bases). The CDR3 runs 13 residues. With 5 bases removed from V and 7 bases from J, the gap between germline ends came to 15 bases. From germline, CDR1 is LNHDA and CDR2 SQIVND (reference sequence). The CDR3 here is CASSSRLAGEQYF. The CDR3 nucleotides are TGTGCCAGTAGTTCCCGGCTAGCAGGTGAGCAGTACTTC.

This chain uses TRBV2 with TRBJ2-7; no clear D. The CDR3 extends over 12 amino acids. Between the trimmed V and J ends, which lost 6 bases and 2 bases, there was a span of 8 bases. The germline V gene encodes CDR1 SNHLY and CDR2 FYNNEI. The CDR3 nucleotides are TGTGCCAGCAGGCTGGCAACCTACGAGCAGTACTTC. This sequence encodes CASRLATYEQYF.

V gene TRBV7-6 combines with J gene TRBJ1-3, with D possibly TRBD1 on 6 matching bases. CDR3 length equals 16 residues. Trimming stripped 5 bases from V and 0 bases from J, with 14 bases between. CDR1 SGHVS and CDR2 FNYEAQ come from the germline V gene. CDR3 sequence reads: CASSPLGQNSGNTIYF. In DNA, the CDR3 is TGTGCCAGCAGCCCCCTAGGACAGAACTCTGGAAACACCATATATTTT.